This T cell receptor (beta chain) is drawn from a study of neurological immune-mediated disorders. Study conclusions and caveats: When the repertoires were grouped phylogenetically, those of 18 of the 34 multiple sclerosis patients came together in a single cluster of related CDR3 sequences, which points to a possible repertoire-level signature.

The CDR3 is made up of 14 amino acids. Trimming pared 8 bases from V and 0 bases from J, leaving 14 bases between. Germline assignment: CDR1 DFQATT and CDR2 SNEGSKA (reference sequence). Many counts were recorded for this clonotype. The antigen remains unidentified. Synthesis of cDNA was carried out by template-switch 5'RACE. The reaction used 10-nucleotide random UMIs. MiXCR was run by TCRdb on the 5' RACE reads, yielding one entry per CDR3 protein. The sample has 20,000 to 30,000 distinct CDR3 sequences; over 2% are singletons. The unsorted libraries were prepared from 2 million PBMCs (stored at -80 C).

The sample was PBMCs. The chain couples TRBV20-1 to TRBJ2-1; maybe TRBD1 (7 bases). This sequence originates from a woman in her forties or fifties with multiple sclerosis. CDR3 protein: CSLEGQSSYNEQFF. The CDR3 DNA is TGCAGTTTGGAGGGACAGAGCTCCTACAATGAGCAGTTCTTC.